This T cell receptor (beta chain) was identified in a study of T cells in tuberculosis. V trimming: 6 bases; J trimming: 6 bases; junction bases outside the gene matches: 0. This CDR3 contains 13 residues. Germline V gene sequence: CDR1 ENHRY, CDR2 SYGVKD. Tuberculin skin test and IGRA determined adolescents' latent tuberculosis status at entry. Each clinical donor contributed on average around 100,000 T cells from unsorted cryopreserved PBMC. Here immunoSEQ multiplex PCR was the method, and the copy in TCRdb shows in-frame clones only, minus some. The table shows 30,000 or so clones, with about 95% occurring only once.

Source material: PBMCs. V usage is TRBV10-3 and J usage is TRBJ2-1; 12 bases line up with TRBD2. This sequence originates from a donor aged 5 to 30 with latent tuberculosis or without tuberculosis infection. The CDR3 nucleotides are TGTGCCATCAGGACTAGCGGGAGCAATGAGCAGTTCTTC. Translating it yields CAIRTSGSNEQFF.